Each of the 8 T cell receptor beta chains below was sequenced from the same sample in a study of somatic mutations in cytotoxic T cells in rheumatoid arthritis. The protocol was immunoSEQ multiplex PCR, while the TCRdb copy is restricted to in-frame clones and leaves out a portion. The data contain 2,000 to 2,500 clones, 85% of them seen just once; the ten biggest clones take up roughly two fifths. The source material was CD8+ T cells sorted from blood. These receptors came from a man in his 60s with rheumatoid arthritis.

There are a few counts of this clone. The chain combines TRBV6-5 with TRBJ2-2; D is uncertain. Trimming shortened V by 9 bases and J by 1 base, and 6 bases separated the two germline ends. The length of the CDR3 is 12 residues. Germline CDR1 and CDR2: MNHEY and SVGAGI. The CDR3 spells CARPGNTGELFF. The CDR3 bases are TGTGCCAGACCAGGGAACACCGGGGAGCTGTTTTTT.

The chain carries TRBV2 and TRBJ2-3, with 7 bases identical to TRBD1. Germline loops: CDR1 SNHLY, CDR2 FYNNEI. The V gene end was trimmed by 3 bases and the J gene end by 0 bases; junction bases not matched to a gene: 3. The CDR3 runs 15 residues. CDR3 sequence (DNA): TGTGCCAGCAGTGACGGGACAGCTAGCACAGATACGCAGTATTTT. It yields the protein CASSDGTASTDTQYF.

The chain recombines TRBV2 with TRBJ1-4, with 9 bases that match TRBD1. V shed 6 bases, J shed 7 bases, and the junction held 6 bases outside the gene matches. Looked up from germline, CDR1 is SNHLY and CDR2 is FYNNEI. The CDR3 runs 14 residues. CDR3 amino acids: CASRDGQGREKLFF. The DNA of the CDR3 is TGTGCCAGCAGGGATGGACAGGGGCGTGAAAAACTGTTTTTT.

As DNA, the CDR3 is TGTGCCAGCAGTCCCTACCCCGGAGGCTATGGCTACACCTTC. Amino acid sequence: CASSPYPGGYGYTF. The gene calls are TRBV28 and TRBJ1-2; the D is unclear. V was pared by 5 bases and J by 4 bases, with 14 bases between. The CDR3 consists of 14 residues. Germline V gives CDR1 MDHEN, CDR2 SYDVKM.

This chain uses TRBV7-3 with TRBJ2-5, with D possibly matching TRBD2 (7 bases). In germline, CDR1 is SGHTA, CDR2 FQGTGA. The CDR3 covers 16 residues. Trimming removed 1 base from V and 5 bases from J, with 17 bases in between. The CDR3 protein is CASSLIGGGRCETQYF. The CDR3 DNA is TGTGCCAGCAGCTTAATAGGGGGGGGGCGGTGTGAGACCCAGTACTTC. The whole variable domain, filled in from reference TRBV7-3 and TRBJ2-5, reads GAGVSQTPSNKVTEKGKYVELRCDPISGHTALYWYRQSLGQGPEFLIYFQGTGAADDSGLPNDRFFAVRPEGSVSTLKIQRTERGDSAVYLCASSLIGGGRCETQYFGPGTRLLVL.

The genes are TRBV4-1 and TRBJ2-3; TRBD2 matches 9 bases. The germline gives CDR1 MGHRA, CDR2 YSYEKL. The CDR3 sequence is 17 residues long. The J segment lost 5 bases and the V segment lost 1 base, leaving 10 bases of the junction unmatched. In DNA form, the CDR3 reads TGCGCCAGCAGCCAAGGTCCGGCTAGCGGGGTCGAAGATACGCAGTATTTT. Translating it yields CASSQGPASGVEDTQYF.

This clone was picked up a small number of times. The CDR3 region has the DNA TGTGCCAGCAGCGTAGGCAGGGACAGGGGCCCCACCGGGGAGCTGTTTTTT. Protein sequence: CASSVGRDRGPTGELFF. The chain uses TRBV9 and TRBJ2-2, with 10 bases fitting TRBD1. Germline V gene lookup returns CDR1 SGDLS and CDR2 YYNGEE. CDR3 size: 17 residues. Losses at the gene ends were 0 bases for V and 4 bases for J; bases not matched to a gene: 6. Full variable domain (remainder filled in from reference TRBV9 and TRBJ2-2): DSGVTQTPKHLITATGQRVTLRCSPRSGDLSVYWYQQSLDQGLQFLIQYYNGEERAKGNILERFSAQQFPDLHSELNLSSLELGDSALYFCASSVGRDRGPTGELFFGEGSRLTVL.

CDR3: CASSQDAKGADTQYF. CDR3 bases: TGCGCCAGCAGCCAAGATGCGAAGGGGGCAGATACGCAGTATTTT. V usage is TRBV4-3 and J usage is TRBJ2-3, with a weak D call TRBD1 (6 bases). CDR3 length: 15 amino acids. CDR1 and CDR2 from the germline V gene are LGHNA and YSLEER. V was shortened by 0 bases and J by 4 bases, with 11 bases between the two germline ends.